These T cell receptor beta chains were read from a single sample in a study of blood T cells in healthy people across ages. TCRdb re-derived calls from the 5' RACE reads in MiXCR, one entry per CDR3 protein. The data contain about 1.4 million distinct CDR3 sequences, roughly 60% of them singletons. Sequenced material: blood. The receptors stem from a man aged 18 to 29 in good health. Both conserved end residues are part of each CDR3. The order of the fields is V gene, J gene, D gene, clone size, CDR3 DNA, CDR3 protein. A D gene is named only where the DNA matches it firmly. Part of the rows lack a size; the others show once, few, many or a class for expanded clones.

>TRBV12-3/TRBV12-4|TRBJ1-2|-|-
TGTGCCAGCAGTCACTCCGGTGGGGGGGCGAGTGACTATGGCTACACCTTC
CASSHSGGGASDYGYTF
>TRBV6-5|TRBJ2-7|-|-
TGTGCCAGCAGGGACAGCCCCTCCTACGAGCAGTACTTC
CASRDSPSYEQYF
>TRBV4-3|TRBJ2-5|-|few
TGCGCCAGCAGCCAAGGGAGAGGAGCGGTTGAGGAGACCCAGTACTTC
CASSQGRGAVEETQYF
>TRBV12-3/TRBV12-4|TRBJ2-7|TRBD2|few
TGTGCCAGCAAGGTAGCGGGAGGTTACCACGAGCAGTACTTC
CASKVAGGYHEQYF
>TRBV6-5|TRBJ2-1|-|-
TGTGCCAGCAGGTACAAAGGGTACAATAAGCAGTTCTTC
CASRYKGYNKQFF
>TRBV29-1|TRBJ2-5|-|few
TGCAGCGTTGATGGCAGGACGGGGGTCCAAGAGACCCAGTACTTC
CSVDGRTGVQETQYF
>TRBV25-1|TRBJ2-3|-|-
TGTGCCAGCAGTGAGGCCTTGGATACGCAGTATTTT
CASSEALDTQYF
>TRBV11-2|TRBJ2-7|-|-
TGTGCCAGCAGCTTTCTAGCGTTCACCTACGAGCAGTACTTC
CASSFLAFTYEQYF
>TRBV27|TRBJ2-1|TRBD1|-
TGTGCCAGCAGTTTATCGACAGGGGCTGAGCAGTTCTTC
CASSLSTGAEQFF
>TRBV12-3/TRBV12-4|TRBJ1-4|-|once
TGTGCCAGCAGCGGGACTCTGGGTAATGAAAAACTGTTTTTT
CASSGTLGNEKLFF
>TRBV12-5|TRBJ2-4|-|few
TGTGCTAGTGGTTTCCCCGGACCTAAGCAGTACTTC
CASGFPGPKQYF
>TRBV29-1|TRBJ2-2|-|few
TGCAGCGTGGGGGGAGGCAACACCGGGGAGCTGTTTTTT
CSVGGGNTGELFF
>TRBV7-9|TRBJ2-5|TRBD2|once
TGTGCCAGCAGCTTAGAGGTAGCGGGCTTACAAGAGACCCAGTACTTC
CASSLEVAGLQETQYF
>TRBV3-1|TRBJ2-7|-|-
TGTGCCAGCACTAGCGCGAACATCTACGAGCAGTACTTC
CASTSANIYEQYF
>TRBV20-1|TRBJ2-3|-|-
TGCAGTGCTAGCCCGGGACGGACTCCACTCCCTACGCAGTATTTT
CSASPGRTPLPTQYF
>TRBV7-8|TRBJ2-7|TRBD2|-
TGTACCAGCAGCTTGTCATTAATTGGGACTAGTACCTACGAGCAGTACTTC
CTSSLSLIGTSTYEQYF
>TRBV3-1|TRBJ2-1|-|many
TGTGCCAGCAGCCAAGCAGGATCCTACAATGAGCAGTTCTTC
CASSQAGSYNEQFF
>TRBV15|TRBJ2-7|-|-
TGTGCCACCAGCAGTGTTTGGGGGCGGGTTCCGTACGAGCAGTACTTC
CATSSVWGRVPYEQYF
>TRBV15|TRBJ2-7|-|-
TGTGCCACCAGCGAAGACAGGAGCTCCTACGAGCAGTACTTC
CATSEDRSSYEQYF
>TRBV29-1|TRBJ1-1|-|few
TGCAGCGTTGTACCAGGGAACACTGAAGCTTTCTTT
CSVVPGNTEAFF
>TRBV30|TRBJ2-7|TRBD2|-
TGTGCCTGGAGTGTACTGGGACGGGGGGGAAACGAGCAGTACTTC
CAWSVLGRGGNEQYF
>TRBV7-9|TRBJ1-6|-|-
TGTGCCAGCAGTCCTTCGCAGGACACCTACTATAATTCACCCCTCCACTTT
CASSPSQDTYYNSPLHF
>TRBV20-1|TRBJ2-7|TRBD1|-
TGCAGTGCTTTAGGTCCAGGGGGCTCCTACGAGCAGTACTTC
CSALGPGGSYEQYF
>TRBV27|TRBJ2-7|TRBD1|-
TGTGCCAGCAGTCAAGGGACAGGGTGGGTCCAAGAGGCCCAGTACTTC
CASSQGTGWVQEAQYF
>TRBV6-5|TRBJ1-2|-|-
TGTGCCAGCAGCGCAGTTTCTAACTATGGCTACACCTTC
CASSAVSNYGYTF
>TRBV2|TRBJ2-7|TRBD2|-
TGTGCCAGCAGTGGTTCTCTAGCGGGGAGAACCTACGAGCAGTACTTC
CASSGSLAGRTYEQYF
>TRBV4-2|TRBJ2-5|-|few
TGTGCCAGCAGCCAACCGGGAAGGGGGGAGACCCAGTACTTC
CASSQPGRGETQYF